The entry below describes one TCR beta chain. Amplification targeted TCR beta CDR3 regions from RNA transcripts. The HTBI set primed first-round TCR CDR3 RT-PCR. TCRdb passed the multiplex PCR reads through MiXCR, listing each CDR3 protein once. Among about 520,000 distinct CDR3 sequences, 24% were seen once, and the ten largest hold about 11%. This specimen comes from a study of T cells in Graves' hyperthyroidism and ophthalmopathy. The CDR3 length is 14 residues. The ends were cut back, 8 bases at V and 4 bases at J, with 17 bases in the middle. The chain combines TRBV12-3 or TRBV12-4 with TRBJ1-1; the D gene is possibly TRBD1 (5 bases). Sample: blood. The origin of this receptor is a woman aged 25 to 39 with Graves' ophthalmopathy. The CDR3 region is CASGGGTRSTEAFF. CDR3 nucleotide sequence: TGTGCCAGCGGGGGGGGGACTAGGAGCACTGAAGCTTTCTTT.